The clone carrying this TCR beta chain was seen many times. Template material for amplifying TCR beta CDR3 regions consisted of RNA transcripts. First-round RT-PCR of the TCR CDR3 relied on the HTBI primer set. Each CDR3 protein gets one entry after TCRdb re-called the multiplex PCR reads with MiXCR. The sample lists 600,000 or so distinct CDR3 sequences, 14% occurring once. This entry is derived from a study of T cells in Graves' hyperthyroidism and ophthalmopathy. V lost 6 bases, J lost 4 bases, and 7 bases stayed unmatched. The CDR3 runs to 15 residues. Germline V gene data show CDR1 as ENHRY and CDR2 as SYGVKD.

The rearrangement uses TRBV10-3 and TRBJ2-1, with 9 bases aligning to TRBD2. The sequence was obtained from a woman aged 18-29 years with Graves' ophthalmopathy. The specimen was blood. The CDR3 nucleotides read TGTGCCATCAGCCTGGAGAGCGGGAGGTACAATGAGCAGTTCTTC. It specifies CAISLESGRYNEQFF.